These T cell receptor beta chains were read from a single sample in a study of molecular identifiers for immune sequencing clone quantification. TCRdb reanalysed the PCR reads using MiXCR and keeps one entry per CDR3 protein. The table has over 550,000 distinct CDR3 sequences, roughly 25% seen once. Sample: naive CD8+ T cells from blood, with Jurkat cell RNA spiked in. Every receptor here comes from a human donor in good health. Some libraries in this study had Jurkat cell RNA spiked in. The CDR3 runs from the conserved cysteine through the conserved F or W. The D gene is left open where the match is weak. Expanded clones are given a class, and other clones once, few, many or no size at all.

v_call	d_call	j_call	clone_size	cdr3_aa	cdr3_nt
TRBV11-1	TRBD2	TRBJ2-7	many	CASSLASGTFEQYF	TGTGCCAGCAGCTTAGCGAGCGGGACCTTCGAGCAGTACTTC
TRBV10-3	TRBD1	TRBJ1-2	few	CAISGQGTRPNYGYTF	TGTGCCATCAGTGGACAGGGGACTCGACCTAACTATGGCTACACCTTC
TRBV14	TRBD1	TRBJ2-7	many	CASSQDGQGYEQYF	TGTGCCAGCAGCCAAGATGGACAGGGCTACGAGCAGTACTTC
TRBV7-9	TRBD2	TRBJ2-1	few	CASSSGSGGTSSYNEQFF	TGTGCCAGCAGCTCCGGTAGCGGGGGAACGAGCTCCTACAATGAGCAGTTCTTC
TRBV7-9	TRBD1	TRBJ1-4	.	CASSLAVTGSEKLFF	TGTGCCAGCAGCTTAGCGGTGACAGGGAGTGAAAAACTGTTTTTT
TRBV6-6	.	TRBJ2-7	many	CASSYDLANPPGEQYF	TGTGCCAGCAGTTACGATTTGGCTAACCCACCGGGAGAGCAGTACTTC
TRBV7-9	.	TRBJ1-6	few	CASSLYGENNSPLHF	TGTGCCAGCAGCTTATATGGGGAGAATAATTCACCCCTCCACTTT
TRBV11-2	.	TRBJ2-2	few	CASSFEGGGTGELFF	TGTGCCAGCAGCTTCGAGGGAGGCGGCACCGGGGAGCTGTTTTTT
TRBV29-1	TRBD2	TRBJ2-7	.	CSAILAGGPMSYEQYF	TGCAGCGCAATCCTAGCGGGAGGGCCTATGTCCTACGAGCAGTACTTC
TRBV2	TRBD1	TRBJ2-7	.	CASKLQGDYEQYF	TGTGCCAGCAAGCTGCAGGGGGACTACGAGCAGTACTTC
TRBV6-5	.	TRBJ2-1	.	CASSFVHTASSYNEQFF	TGTGCCAGCAGTTTCGTGCATACAGCCAGCTCCTACAATGAGCAGTTCTTC
TRBV6-5	.	TRBJ1-4	.	CASSYYPGKGEKLFF	TGTGCCAGCAGTTACTATCCGGGGAAGGGTGAAAAACTGTTTTTT
TRBV4-1	TRBD1	TRBJ2-5	few	CASSQGVATGAQETQYF	TGCGCCAGCAGCCAAGGGGTCGCGACAGGGGCCCAAGAGACCCAGTACTTC
TRBV30	.	TRBJ1-2	few	CAWDSTPYGYTF	TGTGCCTGGGATTCAACTCCATATGGCTACACCTTC
TRBV7-9	TRBD1	TRBJ2-5	.	CASSLPKSQGYQETKYF	TGTGCCAGCAGCCTACCGAAATCACAGGGGTACCAAGAGACCAAGTACTTC
TRBV20-1	.	TRBJ2-2	.	CSANIYTGELFF	TGCAGTGCTAACATATACACCGGGGAGCTGTTTTTT
TRBV7-9	.	TRBJ2-7	few	CASSLVPRDHEQYF	TGTGCCAGCAGCTTAGTACCCAGGGACCACGAGCAGTACTTC
TRBV20-1	.	TRBJ2-7	few	CSARTLVGDEQYF	TGCAGTGCTAGAACCCTGGTTGGGGACGAGCAGTACTTC
TRBV4-1	.	TRBJ1-1	many	CASSQGNFGTEAFF	TGCGCCAGCAGCCAGGGAAACTTTGGTACTGAAGCTTTCTTT
TRBV7-2	TRBD2	TRBJ2-7	many	CASRGLAGGHEQYF	TGTGCCAGCAGGGGACTAGCGGGAGGGCACGAGCAGTACTTC
TRBV11-2	TRBD2	TRBJ2-3	many	CASSYGLAGGTDTQYF	TGTGCCAGCAGCTATGGACTAGCGGGGGGCACAGATACGCAGTATTTT
TRBV6-2/TRBV6-3	TRBD1	TRBJ1-2	.	CASSYRDRGPYGYTF	TGTGCCAGCAGTTACCGGGACAGGGGGCCCTATGGCTACACCTTC
TRBV4-3	TRBD2	TRBJ2-1	.	CASSQDHSGRAALNEQFF	TGCGCCAGCAGCCAAGATCATAGCGGGAGGGCCGCACTAAATGAGCAGTTCTTC
TRBV4-3	TRBD1	TRBJ2-3	many	CASSQDGPGGETDTQYF	TGCGCCAGCAGCCAAGATGGCCCAGGGGGCGAGACAGATACGCAGTATTTT
TRBV6-6	TRBD2	TRBJ2-5	.	CASSLSGLAGVGLQETQYF	TGTGCCAGCAGTCTCTCAGGACTAGCGGGAGTCGGGCTCCAAGAGACCCAGTACTTC
TRBV19	.	TRBJ1-1	.	CASSTAPAGFSTEAFF	TGTGCCAGTAGTACAGCGCCGGCAGGGTTTAGCACTGAAGCTTTCTTT
TRBV19	TRBD1	TRBJ2-3	few	CASSSWTGTDTQYF	TGTGCCAGTAGTTCATGGACAGGAACAGATACGCAGTATTTT
TRBV10-3	.	TRBJ2-7	many	CAISESSGPFYEQYF	TGTGCCATCAGTGAGTCGTCAGGGCCCTTCTACGAGCAGTACTTC
TRBV5-1	TRBD1	TRBJ1-1	many	CASSAGQGANTEAFF	TGCGCCAGCAGCGCGGGACAGGGGGCGAACACTGAAGCTTTCTTT
TRBV19	TRBD2	TRBJ2-5	few	CASSIGGGYQETQYF	TGTGCCAGTAGTATCGGGGGGGGTTACCAAGAGACCCAGTACTTC
TRBV7-9	TRBD1	TRBJ1-2	many	CASSGQGARGYTF	TGTGCCAGCAGTGGACAGGGGGCGCGTGGCTACACCTTC
TRBV7-9	.	TRBJ2-7	.	CASSLVVGGPGEQYF	TGTGCCAGCAGCTTAGTAGTGGGGGGGCCGGGTGAGCAGTACTTC
TRBV5-8	.	TRBJ2-5	few	CASSSGQTNTQETQYF	TGTGCCAGCAGCTCAGGACAGACAAATACCCAAGAGACCCAGTACTTC
TRBV7-9	.	TRBJ2-1	few	CASSVNEGSTPFHNEQFF	TGTGCCAGCAGCGTAAATGAGGGGTCTACACCTTTTCACAATGAGCAGTTCTTC
TRBV18	TRBD1	TRBJ1-4	few	CASSPSPGGYEKLFF	TGTGCCAGCTCACCCTCCCCAGGGGGGTATGAAAAACTGTTTTTT
TRBV27	TRBD2	TRBJ2-1	.	CASSPTSGRYNEQFF	TGTGCCAGCAGTCCAACTAGCGGGAGGTACAATGAGCAGTTCTTC
TRBV28	TRBD2	TRBJ2-1	few	CASSFRSGLAGYNEQFF	TGTGCCAGCAGTTTTAGGTCCGGCTTAGCGGGTTACAATGAGCAGTTCTTC
TRBV4-2	TRBD2	TRBJ2-3	many	CASSQGMAGAEDTQYF	TGTGCCAGCAGCCAAGGAATGGCGGGAGCGGAAGATACGCAGTATTTT
TRBV24-1	TRBD2	TRBJ2-1	few	CATSEAGGPYNEQFF	TGTGCCACCAGTGAAGCGGGGGGACCCTACAATGAGCAGTTCTTC
TRBV7-9	.	TRBJ2-3	many	CASSSPLRDTQYF	TGTGCCAGCAGCTCCCCCCTGCGAGATACGCAGTATTTT
TRBV6-2/TRBV6-3	.	TRBJ1-5	many	CASSESGLPQHF	TGTGCCAGCAGTGAGTCAGGGCTGCCCCAGCATTTT
TRBV27	TRBD1	TRBJ2-7	many	CASSSTGGNEQYF	TGTGCCAGCAGTTCGACAGGGGGTAACGAGCAGTACTTC
TRBV7-9	.	TRBJ2-3	few	CASHSRGAASTDTQYF	TGTGCCAGTCACTCCCGGGGGGCCGCGAGTACAGATACGCAGTATTTT
TRBV4-1	.	TRBJ2-1	few	CASSQSYNEQFF	TGCGCCAGCAGCCAATCATACAATGAGCAGTTCTTC
TRBV6-5	.	TRBJ1-6	few	CATSLGTLSPLHF	TGTGCCACCTCGTTAGGGACCCTTTCACCCCTCCACTTT
TRBV20-1	TRBD2	TRBJ2-1	.	CNARGSGSSYNKQFF	TGCAACGCAAGGGGTAGCGGGAGCTCCTACAATAAGCAGTTCTTC
TRBV6-5	TRBD1	TRBJ2-7	many	CASSYGQGLDEQYF	TGTGCCAGCAGTTACGGACAGGGGTTGGACGAGCAGTACTTC
TRBV6-2/TRBV6-3	.	TRBJ2-7	many	CATGGHEQYF	TGTGCCACCGGGGGGCACGAGCAGTACTTC
TRBV5-1	.	TRBJ1-1	many	CASFGRGYTEAFF	TGCGCCAGTTTCGGACGGGGGTACACTGAAGCTTTCTTT
TRBV5-1	TRBD2	TRBJ2-7	many	CASSAYSGSTYEQYF	TGCGCCAGCAGCGCCTATAGCGGGAGTACGTACGAGCAGTACTTC
TRBV27	TRBD2	TRBJ2-3	.	CASSLVLGLGPDTQYF	TGTGCCAGCAGTTTAGTTCTGGGACTAGGGCCAGATACGCAGTATTTT
TRBV9	.	TRBJ1-1	few	CAGSVGGGTEAFF	TGTGCCGGCAGCGTGGGAGGGGGCACTGAAGCTTTCTTT
TRBV30	.	TRBJ1-1	many	CAWTSSGGTEAFF	TGTGCCTGGACCTCGTCCGGAGGCACTGAAGCTTTCTTT
TRBV30	.	TRBJ2-4	.	CAWSEGGGGDIQYF	TGTGCCTGGAGTGAGGGGGGCGGAGGGGACATTCAGTACTTC
TRBV4-3	.	TRBJ1-1	few	CASSQSRGFYSEAFF	TGCGCCAGCAGCCAAAGTAGAGGTTTTTATTCTGAAGCTTTCTTT